Here is one T cell receptor (beta chain) with its context. Its antigen specificity is not known. Base qualities were left out, and no much larger clone turns up one base away. Using the deep immunoSEQ assay, TCR CDR3 regions were amplified from genomic DNA by multiplex PCR. Extracted genomic DNA from each cell subset was spread evenly across all wells of several immunoSEQ 96-well plates, with each plate serving as a replicate. For sorted subsets, around 200 ng genomic DNA, equal to 30,000 to 35,000 T cell genomes, was loaded into each replicate PCR. Purified libraries were measured with a Qubit 3.0 fluorometer, size-checked on a Bioanalyzer 2100, and measured again with the KAPA Library Quantification kit. Every immunoSEQ 96-well plate was sequenced on a dedicated single-read 150-cycle Illumina NextSeq 550 flow cell. The authors' analysis ran thus. The immunoSEQ output contained only junctional sequences without quality scores, so filtering could not match that applied to full-length reads. Sequences were annotated with PyIR, a Python wrapper for IgBLAST v1.9, using IMGT germline references to assign V/J genes and CDR3. Reads were removed for weak V/J assignments (E-value above 1e-6), missing CDR3, stop codons, out-of-frame junctions, or ambiguous translated residues. V3J clonotypes were defined as sequences sharing an identical inferred V gene, J gene, and CDR3 amino acid sequence. Percentage overlap between repertoires was computed as shared unique clonotypes divided by the size of the smaller repertoire. Richness of each repertoire was evaluated using RTK rarefaction, the Chao1 estimator, and Recon v2.1 estimates of unobserved clonotypes. Generation probabilities for all TCRbeta clonotypes obtained by the gDNA method from a handful of donors were computed using OLGA. Here the immuneACCESS table is served through TCRdb, limited to in-frame sequences with V and J called. Missing clones are a known gap in these copies; in checked studies unresolved V genes cover under half, and the rest lacks a known reason. V and J calls and clone size are copied from that table; D and trimming were computed from the DNA. The sample contains more than 2 million clones, roughly 94% of them found a single time. Together, the top ten hold around 1.1% of the sample.

The sample comes from a study of shared clonotypes between healthy human individuals (TCRdb year 2020). Looking at the study overall: Three men and a couple of women, aged 18 to 49 years, made up the cohort. For each donor, CD4 naive and CD4 memory were each given three plates, CD8 naive was given two plates, and CD8 memory was given one plate. Between about 0.85 and 9.5 billion PBMCs per donor were obtained by leukapheresis. To estimate repertoire size and how much clonotypes are shared between individuals, the study performed deep sequencing of blood TCR repertoires from five healthy adults. Libraries were prepared and TCR repertoires were sequenced by different laboratories using diverse techniques, in order to increase sequencing depth and limit assay-specific biases.

Here is what the overall study found, with its caveats: Rarefaction of sorted-subset datasets indicated incomplete sequencing despite the large sequencing depth. When a few donors were compared, the shared fraction of clonotypes was roughly 4.8% for naive CD4, about 4% for naive CD8, 2.3% for memory CD4, and 0.4% for memory CD8. Estimated clonotype richness was generally larger for naive than for memory subsets. Sampling was restricted to blood, and TCR repertoires in tissue are likely to differ from TCR repertoires in blood. The small number of donors limited the genetic and exposure-history diversity represented. Compared with non-shared clonotypes, the clonotypes found in all four sorted-subset donors had higher generation probabilities. Based on pairwise subsampling, the degree of clonotype sharing among donors was expected to be affected by sequencing depth.

For the CD8 naive samples, CD45RO-negative cells were positively selected for CCR7, yielding a CD45RA+CCR7+ population from which TemRA cells were excluded. Donors were healthy HIV-negative adults with no recently reported acute infections or vaccinations. Every donor was a Caucasian adult living in Nashville, Tennessee, USA. Blood was obtained by leukapheresis, after which PBMCs were separated by Ficoll-Histopaque density gradient centrifugation and cryopreserved in liquid nitrogen vapor phase. Purity and quantity of every magnetically sorted T cell population were checked by analytical flow cytometry. Genomic DNA was isolated from every sorted fraction and measured by UV absorbance on a Nanodrop 2000c. CDR1 and CDR2 are read off the germline V gene (reference sequence) as SGHKS and YYEKEE. From its cysteine to its phenylalanine, the CDR3 spans 16 amino acids. The entry retains the CDR3 DNA only, 48 bases that are in frame from base 1. The V and J ends are trimmed by 2 bases and 5 bases, leaving 19 bases between them.

Material: naive CD8+ T cells sorted from blood. The cell subset or site label for this specimen denotes: CD45RA+CCR7+. This receptor was obtained from a man aged 18 to 30 in good health. The chain was built from TRBV5-5 and TRBJ2-5; the D gene assignment is ambiguous. Here the CDR3 is given as CASSFLSVTLSETQYF. At the DNA level, the sequence is TGTGCCAGCAGCTTTCTCAGCGTTACCCTTTCGGAGACCCAGTACTTC.